This T cell receptor (beta chain) was observed in a study of OX40 agonist ivuxolimab in advanced cancers. Study details: Patients got intravenous ivuxolimab at 0.01 to 10 mg/kg every 2 weeks. The dose-escalation cohort was just under 85% male, with a mean age of around 60 years, ranging roughly 23 to 90.

There are 14 residues in the CDR3. Deletions cut 0 bases from V and 8 bases from J, with 14 bases between. The germline gives CDR1 SGHRS, CDR2 YFSETQ. Broader study findings: Partial responders receiving 0.1-3.0 mg/kg showed among the lowest clonal expansion. Normalized expansion of T-cell clones was also low for some nonresponders.

Clones were read by immunoSEQ multiplex PCR, and TCRdb kept only the in-frame ones, dropping some. The sample comprises under 85,000 clones, 80% to 90% of which are singletons, and 1.9% rests with the top ten. Concerning this clone itself: Its specificity is unknown.

The starting material was CD4+ or CD8+ T cells sorted from blood, obtained in a trial of the OX40 agonist ivuxolimab. The V and J genes are TRBV5-1 and TRBJ1-2, with D perhaps matching TRBD1 (5 bases). This clonotype was obtained from an adult with an advanced solid tumor such as melanoma, head and neck, liver or kidney cancer. CDR3 sequence (DNA): TGCGCCAGCAGCTTGGCCGGTCAGGGTGAAGGCTACACCTTC. Its translation is CASSLAGQGEGYTF.